This is a list of T cell receptor beta chains from one sample in a study of response to subunit inactivated influenza vaccine. TCRdb reprocessed the RT-PCR reads via MiXCR and lists one record per CDR3 protein. Of about 610,000 distinct CDR3 sequences listed, around 15% were seen once; the top ten hold 11%. This material consisted of PBMCs from blood, taken about 13 days after vaccination. The receptor set was obtained from a man aged 50-59 years who received an inactivated influenza vaccine. The CDR3 runs from the conserved cysteine through the conserved F or W. Fields, in order: J gene, V gene, CDR3 protein.

TRBJ2-7,TRBV7-6,CASSMEDRTYEQYF
TRBJ2-3,TRBV20-1,CSARGTPGRRLADSRTDTQYF
TRBJ2-3,TRBV20-1,CSAQESGSGGTDTQYF
TRBJ2-5,TRBV11-2,CASTSRRAGGEETQYF
TRBJ1-5,TRBV5-1,CASSLGPGEPQHF
TRBJ1-1,TRBV19,CASSIFGGVAAEAFF
TRBJ2-2,TRBV12-3/TRBV12-4,CASSWGLPGELFF
TRBJ2-1,TRBV12-3/TRBV12-4,CASSPTPIADEQFF
TRBJ2-7,TRBV4-2,CASSQRDGKKDEQYF
TRBJ2-1,TRBV5-1,CASSLRGDSYNEQFF
TRBJ2-5,TRBV18,CASSPVQKETQYF
TRBJ1-2,TRBV12-3/TRBV12-4,CASSNRNRIIYGYTF
TRBJ1-5,TRBV28,CASSGPGQGITQPQHF
TRBJ2-3,TRBV7-2,CASSLISGGHTQYF
TRBJ1-1,TRBV2,CASSEGTSLNTEAFF
TRBJ1-4,TRBV20-1,CSAREWGPKEKLFF
TRBJ2-7,TRBV11-2,CASSLEPGTGGEQYF
TRBJ2-5,TRBV18,CASSPLQIPGPGKTQYF
TRBJ1-1,TRBV15,CATSRGQNTEAFF
TRBJ2-5,TRBV20-1,CSAPTAGAWETQYF
TRBJ1-1,TRBV20-1,CSARPGLEAFF
TRBJ1-1,TRBV29-1,CSEGEGDTEAFF
TRBJ2-3,TRBV9,CASSVISGGTGSTDTQYF
TRBJ2-1,TRBV10-1,CASSDNYEQFF
TRBJ2-7,TRBV7-8,CASSLAGQGYEYEQYF
TRBJ2-7,TRBV20-1,CSAEDRLGNSYEQYF
TRBJ2-2,TRBV24-1,CATSEGTNTGELFF
TRBJ1-4,TRBV4-2,CASSQEGTGRTNEKLFF
TRBJ2-5,TRBV24-1,CATSGGGGETQYF
TRBJ2-2,TRBV6-5,CASSYFTGGANAGELFF
TRBJ1-2,TRBV20-1,CTTNRDPGYTF